Listed below are T cell receptor beta chains from one sample, sequenced in a study of blood T cell repertoires in COVID-19. Clones were read by immunoSEQ multiplex PCR, and TCRdb kept only the in-frame ones, dropping some. The table records about 59,000 clones, about 70% of them present only once. The sequencing sample was made of peripheral blood. These receptors all stem from a woman between 50 and 59 years old with active or convalescent COVID-19. CDR3s include the opening cysteine and the closing phenylalanine or tryptophan. A D gene is named only where the DNA matches it firmly. Clone size appears in some rows only: once, few, many, or a class for an expanded clone.

D gene: .
clone size: once
J gene: TRBJ1-2
V gene: TRBV18
CDR3 protein: CASSPQRQNYGYTF
CDR3 DNA: TGTGCCAGCTCACCACAGAGACAGAACTATGGCTACACCTTC

D gene: .
clone size: .
J gene: TRBJ1-6
V gene: TRBV9
CDR3 protein: CASSPRGSYNSPLHF
CDR3 DNA: TGTGCCAGCAGCCCCCGCGGCTCTTATAATTCACCCCTCCACTTT

D gene: TRBD2
clone size: .
J gene: TRBJ2-5
V gene: TRBV5-1
CDR3 protein: CASSPPGRYETQYF
CDR3 DNA: TGCGCCAGCAGCCCACCCGGGAGGTACGAGACCCAGTACTTC

D gene: .
clone size: .
J gene: TRBJ1-1
V gene: TRBV9
CDR3 protein: CASSVLSGETEAFF
CDR3 DNA: TGTGCCAGCAGCGTATTGTCCGGGGAAACTGAAGCTTTCTTT

D gene: TRBD2
clone size: .
J gene: TRBJ2-1
V gene: TRBV5-1
CDR3 protein: CASSLRTSENNEQFF
CDR3 DNA: TGCGCCAGCAGCTTGCGGACTAGCGAGAACAATGAGCAGTTCTTC

D gene: .
clone size: many
J gene: TRBJ1-6
V gene: TRBV11-2
CDR3 protein: CASSLSGGGLSPLHF
CDR3 DNA: TGTGCCAGCAGCTTAAGCGGGGGCGGATTGTCACCCCTCCACTTT

D gene: .
clone size: .
J gene: TRBJ1-1
V gene: TRBV9
CDR3 protein: CASSTTANTEAFF
CDR3 DNA: TGTGCCAGCAGCACCACAGCGAACACTGAAGCTTTCTTT

D gene: .
clone size: medium-sized
J gene: TRBJ2-7
V gene: TRBV9
CDR3 protein: CASSPRAGDEQYF
CDR3 DNA: TGTGCCAGCAGCCCTCGGGCCGGGGACGAGCAGTACTTC

D gene: .
clone size: .
J gene: TRBJ2-3
V gene: TRBV20-1
CDR3 protein: CTPRGDTQYF
CDR3 DNA: TGCACCCCTAGGGGAGATACGCAGTATTTT

D gene: TRBD1
clone size: .
J gene: TRBJ1-2
V gene: TRBV3-1/TRBV3-2
CDR3 protein: CASSQGGFGYGYTF
CDR3 DNA: TGTGCCAGCAGTCAGGGGGGATTCGGCTATGGCTACACCTTC

D gene: .
clone size: .
J gene: TRBJ2-1
V gene: TRBV2
CDR3 protein: CASRPFTRVEQFF
CDR3 DNA: TGTGCCAGCAGGCCCTTCACTAGGGTTGAGCAGTTCTTC

D gene: .
clone size: .
J gene: TRBJ1-4
V gene: TRBV7-8
CDR3 protein: CASSLGQATNEKLFF
CDR3 DNA: TGTGCCAGCAGCTTAGGACAGGCAACTAATGAAAAACTGTTTTTT

D gene: .
clone size: .
J gene: TRBJ1-4
V gene: TRBV27
CDR3 protein: CASSRTGQGEKLFF
CDR3 DNA: TGTGCCAGCAGTAGAACAGGGCAGGGGGAAAAACTGTTTTTT

D gene: .
clone size: .
J gene: TRBJ1-5
V gene: TRBV7-3
CDR3 protein: CASSLTGDYSNQPQHF
CDR3 DNA: TGTGCCAGCAGCTTAACAGGGGATTATAGCAATCAGCCCCAGCATTTT

D gene: TRBD1
clone size: .
J gene: TRBJ1-2
V gene: TRBV7-9
CDR3 protein: CASSQGQGASGTF
CDR3 DNA: TGTGCCAGCAGCCAGGGACAGGGGGCGTCGGGCACCTTC

D gene: .
clone size: .
J gene: TRBJ1-1
V gene: TRBV19
CDR3 protein: CASSIIRATEAFF
CDR3 DNA: TGTGCCAGTAGTATAATCAGGGCCACTGAAGCTTTCTTT

D gene: TRBD2
clone size: .
J gene: TRBJ2-7
V gene: TRBV10-2
CDR3 protein: CASRGTASGSSYEQYF
CDR3 DNA: TGCGCCAGCAGGGGGACTGCTAGCGGGAGCTCCTACGAGCAGTACTTC

D gene: .
clone size: .
J gene: TRBJ1-1
V gene: TRBV10-1
CDR3 protein: CASRRQENTEAFF
CDR3 DNA: TGCGCCAGCAGACGACAGGAGAACACTGAAGCTTTCTTT

D gene: TRBD2
clone size: .
J gene: TRBJ2-1
V gene: TRBV11-1
CDR3 protein: CASQLAGTYNEQFF
CDR3 DNA: TGTGCTAGCCAGCTAGCGGGAACCTACAATGAGCAGTTCTTC

D gene: TRBD2
clone size: .
J gene: TRBJ2-2
V gene: TRBV28
CDR3 protein: CATLPPGLAGVTGELFF
CDR3 DNA: TGTGCCACCCTTCCCCCGGGACTAGCGGGAGTCACCGGGGAGCTGTTTTTT

D gene: .
clone size: .
J gene: TRBJ1-5
V gene: TRBV30
CDR3 protein: CAWRKTGQPQHF
CDR3 DNA: TGTGCCTGGAGAAAAACGGGTCAGCCCCAGCATTTT

D gene: .
clone size: .
J gene: TRBJ1-2
V gene: TRBV7-6
CDR3 protein: CASSLTENYGYTF
CDR3 DNA: TGTGCCAGCAGCTTAACAGAGAACTATGGCTACACCTTC

D gene: TRBD2
clone size: .
J gene: TRBJ2-7
V gene: TRBV29-1
CDR3 protein: CSVYLAANSYEQYF
CDR3 DNA: TGCAGCGTTTATCTAGCGGCTAACTCCTACGAGCAGTACTTC

D gene: TRBD2
clone size: .
J gene: TRBJ2-7
V gene: TRBV28
CDR3 protein: CASSYPGGAGDEQYF
CDR3 DNA: TGTGCCAGCAGTTACCCCGGGGGGGCGGGGGACGAGCAGTACTTC

D gene: TRBD2
clone size: .
J gene: TRBJ2-1
V gene: TRBV19
CDR3 protein: CASSKAGARFEQFF
CDR3 DNA: TGTGCCAGTAGTAAGGCGGGAGCGAGGTTTGAGCAGTTCTTC

D gene: TRBD1
clone size: .
J gene: TRBJ1-1
V gene: TRBV9
CDR3 protein: CASSPRTGLLNTEAFF
CDR3 DNA: TGTGCCAGCAGCCCTCGGACAGGTCTTTTGAACACTGAAGCTTTCTTT

D gene: .
clone size: once
J gene: TRBJ1-1
V gene: TRBV30
CDR3 protein: CAWTRVRGNTEAFF
CDR3 DNA: TGTGCCTGGACCCGCGTGCGGGGGAACACTGAAGCTTTCTTT

D gene: TRBD1
clone size: .
J gene: TRBJ2-1
V gene: TRBV28
CDR3 protein: CASNRRQGSYNEQFF
CDR3 DNA: TGTGCCAGTAATAGGAGACAGGGCTCCTACAATGAGCAGTTCTTC

D gene: TRBD1
clone size: few
J gene: TRBJ2-3
V gene: TRBV7-9
CDR3 protein: CASSPTSGTGPTDTQYF
CDR3 DNA: TGTGCCAGCAGCCCCACCTCCGGGACAGGGCCCACAGATACGCAGTATTTT

D gene: .
clone size: once
J gene: TRBJ1-1
V gene: TRBV5-4
CDR3 protein: CASSWGRDTEAFF
CDR3 DNA: TGTGCCAGCAGCTGGGGGAGGGACACTGAAGCTTTCTTT

D gene: TRBD1
clone size: .
J gene: TRBJ2-2
V gene: TRBV7-8
CDR3 protein: CASSSGQGIGFKLFF
CDR3 DNA: TGTGCCAGCAGCTCAGGACAGGGTATCGGTTTCAAGCTGTTTTTT

D gene: .
clone size: .
J gene: TRBJ2-1
V gene: TRBV5-1
CDR3 protein: CASTLATYYNEQFF
CDR3 DNA: TGCGCCAGCACCCTAGCTACTTACTACAATGAGCAGTTCTTC

D gene: TRBD1
clone size: few
J gene: TRBJ1-1
V gene: TRBV27
CDR3 protein: CASSPTPTGESTEAFF
CDR3 DNA: TGTGCCAGCAGTCCTACCCCGACAGGGGAGAGCACTGAAGCTTTCTTT

D gene: .
clone size: .
J gene: TRBJ2-7
V gene: TRBV5-1
CDR3 protein: CASSLGLEPFEEQYF
CDR3 DNA: TGCGCCAGCAGCTTGGGACTAGAACCGTTTGAGGAGCAGTACTTC

D gene: TRBD1
clone size: .
J gene: TRBJ2-7
V gene: TRBV15
CDR3 protein: CATSRDLGQGLYEQYF
CDR3 DNA: TGTGCCACCAGCAGAGATTTGGGACAGGGATTGTACGAGCAGTACTTC

D gene: TRBD1
clone size: .
J gene: TRBJ1-1
V gene: TRBV5-1
CDR3 protein: CASRPGQGATNTEAFF
CDR3 DNA: TGCGCCAGCAGGCCGGGACAGGGGGCAACCAACACTGAAGCTTTCTTT

D gene: .
clone size: .
J gene: TRBJ2-1
V gene: TRBV6-6
CDR3 protein: CASSYSRVFRGEQFF
CDR3 DNA: TGTGCCAGCAGTTACTCGAGGGTTTTTCGCGGTGAGCAGTTCTTC

D gene: TRBD1
clone size: .
J gene: TRBJ1-2
V gene: TRBV7-2
CDR3 protein: CASSAAGTGSYTF
CDR3 DNA: TGTGCCAGCAGCGCTGCCGGGACAGGGAGCTACACCTTC

D gene: TRBD1
clone size: .
J gene: TRBJ2-1
V gene: TRBV6-5
CDR3 protein: CASRQTGGNYNEQFF
CDR3 DNA: TGTGCCAGCAGGCAGACAGGGGGCAACTACAATGAGCAGTTCTTC

D gene: TRBD1
clone size: .
J gene: TRBJ1-2
V gene: TRBV5-4
CDR3 protein: CASSLEQGLLSNYGYTF
CDR3 DNA: TGTGCCAGCAGCTTGGAACAGGGGCTCCTCTCCAACTATGGCTACACCTTC

D gene: TRBD2
clone size: .
J gene: TRBJ2-2
V gene: TRBV10-3
CDR3 protein: CAISESTSGSGTGELFF
CDR3 DNA: TGTGCCATCAGTGAGTCGACTAGCGGGAGTGGCACCGGGGAGCTGTTTTTT

D gene: .
clone size: .
J gene: TRBJ2-5
V gene: TRBV5-1
CDR3 protein: CASSFAQRGETQYF
CDR3 DNA: TGCGCCAGCAGCTTCGCACAGAGAGGGGAGACCCAGTACTTC